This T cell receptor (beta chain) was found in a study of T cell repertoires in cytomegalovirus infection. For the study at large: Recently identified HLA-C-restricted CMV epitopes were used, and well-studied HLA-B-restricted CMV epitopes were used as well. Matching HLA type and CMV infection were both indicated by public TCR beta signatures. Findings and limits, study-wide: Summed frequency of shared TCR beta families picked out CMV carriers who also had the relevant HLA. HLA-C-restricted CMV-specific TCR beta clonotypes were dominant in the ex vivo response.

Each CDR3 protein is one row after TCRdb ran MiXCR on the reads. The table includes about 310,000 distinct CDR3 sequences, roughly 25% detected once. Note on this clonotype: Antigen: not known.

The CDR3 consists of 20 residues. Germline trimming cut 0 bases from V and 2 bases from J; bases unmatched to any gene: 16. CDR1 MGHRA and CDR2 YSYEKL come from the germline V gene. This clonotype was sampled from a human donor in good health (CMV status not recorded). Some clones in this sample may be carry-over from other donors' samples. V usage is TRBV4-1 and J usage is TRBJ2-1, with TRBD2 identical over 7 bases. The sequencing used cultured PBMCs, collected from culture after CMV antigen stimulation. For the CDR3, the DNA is TGCGCCAGCAGCCAAGATGTCCAGCGGGAACCATTTTTAACCTACAATGAGCAGTTCTTC. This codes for CASSQDVQREPFLTYNEQFF.